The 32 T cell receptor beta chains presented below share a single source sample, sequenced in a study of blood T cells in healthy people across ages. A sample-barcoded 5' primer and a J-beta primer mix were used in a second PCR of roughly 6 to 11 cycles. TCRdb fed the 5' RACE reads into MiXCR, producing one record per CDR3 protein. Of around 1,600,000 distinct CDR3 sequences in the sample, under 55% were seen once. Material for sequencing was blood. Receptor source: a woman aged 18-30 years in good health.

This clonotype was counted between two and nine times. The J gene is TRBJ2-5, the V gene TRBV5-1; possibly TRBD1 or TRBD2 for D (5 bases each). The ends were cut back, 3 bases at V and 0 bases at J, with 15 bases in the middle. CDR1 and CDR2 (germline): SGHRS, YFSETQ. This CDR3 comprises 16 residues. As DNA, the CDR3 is TGCGCCAGCAGCTGGACTGACGGGGCGTACCAAGAGACCCAGTACTTC. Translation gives CASSWTDGAYQETQYF.

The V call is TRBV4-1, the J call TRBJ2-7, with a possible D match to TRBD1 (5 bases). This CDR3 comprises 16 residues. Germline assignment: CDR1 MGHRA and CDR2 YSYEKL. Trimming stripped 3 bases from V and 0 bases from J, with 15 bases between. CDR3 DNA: TGCGCCAGCAGCCAGCTATGGGCAGGGATCTCCTACGAGCAGTACTTC. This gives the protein CASSQLWAGISYEQYF.

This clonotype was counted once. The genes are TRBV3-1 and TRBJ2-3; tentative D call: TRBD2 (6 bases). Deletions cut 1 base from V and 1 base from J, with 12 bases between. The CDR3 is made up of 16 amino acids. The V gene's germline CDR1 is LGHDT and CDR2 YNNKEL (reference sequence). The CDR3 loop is CASSQGVAAGTDTQYF. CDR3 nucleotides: TGTGCCAGCAGCCAAGGTGTAGCGGCGGGCACAGATACGCAGTATTTT.

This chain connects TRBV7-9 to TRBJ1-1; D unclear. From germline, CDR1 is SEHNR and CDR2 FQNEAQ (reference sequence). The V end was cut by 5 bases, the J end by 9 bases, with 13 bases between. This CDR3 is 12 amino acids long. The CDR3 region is CASSADVVQAFF. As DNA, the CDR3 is TGTGCCAGCAGCGCAGATGTGGTTCAAGCTTTCTTT. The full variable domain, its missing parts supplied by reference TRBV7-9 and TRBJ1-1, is DTGVSQNPRHKITKRGQNVTFRCDPISEHNRLYWYRQTLGQGPEFLTYFQNEAQLEKSRLLSDRFSAERPKGSFSTLEIQRTEQGDSAMYLCASSADVVQAFFGQGTRLTVV.

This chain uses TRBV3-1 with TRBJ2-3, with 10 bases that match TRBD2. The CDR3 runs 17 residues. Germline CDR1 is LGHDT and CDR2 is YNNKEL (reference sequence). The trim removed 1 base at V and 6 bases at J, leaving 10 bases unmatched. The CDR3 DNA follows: TGTGCCAGCAGCCAAGGAAGCGCGACTAGCGGGCGGGATACGCAGTATTTT. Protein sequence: CASSQGSATSGRDTQYF.

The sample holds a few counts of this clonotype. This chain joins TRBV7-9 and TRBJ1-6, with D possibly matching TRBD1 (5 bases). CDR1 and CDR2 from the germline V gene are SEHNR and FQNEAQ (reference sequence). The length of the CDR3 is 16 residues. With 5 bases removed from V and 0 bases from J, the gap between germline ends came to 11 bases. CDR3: CASSPGRNSYNSPLHF. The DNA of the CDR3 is TGTGCCAGCAGCCCGGGACGGAACTCCTATAATTCACCCCTCCACTTT.

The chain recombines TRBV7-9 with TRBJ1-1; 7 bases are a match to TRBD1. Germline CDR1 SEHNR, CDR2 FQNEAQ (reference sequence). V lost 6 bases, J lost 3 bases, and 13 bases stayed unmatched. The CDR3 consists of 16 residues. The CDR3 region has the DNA TGTGCCAGCAGACGCGACAGGGCTTATGTTGACACTGAAGCTTTCTTT. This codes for CASRRDRAYVDTEAFF.

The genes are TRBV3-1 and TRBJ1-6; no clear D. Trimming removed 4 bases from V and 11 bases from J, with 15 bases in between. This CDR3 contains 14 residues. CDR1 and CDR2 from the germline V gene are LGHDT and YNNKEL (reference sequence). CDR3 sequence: CASSPRARNPPLHF. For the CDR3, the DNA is TGTGCCAGCAGCCCTAGGGCCCGGAATCCACCCCTCCACTTT.

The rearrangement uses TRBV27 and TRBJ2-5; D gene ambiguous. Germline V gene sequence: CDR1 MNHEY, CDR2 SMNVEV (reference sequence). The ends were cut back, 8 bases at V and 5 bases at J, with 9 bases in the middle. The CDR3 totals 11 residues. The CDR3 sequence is CASQAAETQYF. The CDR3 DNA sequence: TGTGCCAGCCAGGCGGCGGAGACCCAGTACTTC.

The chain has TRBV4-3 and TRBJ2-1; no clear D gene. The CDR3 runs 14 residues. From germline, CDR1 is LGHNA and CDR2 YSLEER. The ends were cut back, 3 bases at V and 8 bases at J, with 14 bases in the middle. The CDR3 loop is CASSQEWTHHEQFF. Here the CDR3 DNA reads TGCGCCAGCAGCCAGGAATGGACCCATCATGAGCAGTTCTTC.

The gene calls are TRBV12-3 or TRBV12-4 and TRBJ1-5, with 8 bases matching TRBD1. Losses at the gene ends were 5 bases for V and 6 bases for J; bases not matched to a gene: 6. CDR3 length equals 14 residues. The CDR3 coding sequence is TGTGCCAGCAGTCAGACAGGGGAAGGTCAGCCCCAGCATTTT. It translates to CASSQTGEGQPQHF.

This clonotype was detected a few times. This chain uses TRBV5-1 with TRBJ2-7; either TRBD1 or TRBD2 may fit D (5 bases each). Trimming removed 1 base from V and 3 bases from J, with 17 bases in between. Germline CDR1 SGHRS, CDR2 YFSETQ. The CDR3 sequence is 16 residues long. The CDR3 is CASSLQLRDVGYEQYF. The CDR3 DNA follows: TGCGCCAGCAGCTTGCAGCTCCGGGACGTAGGCTACGAGCAGTACTTC.

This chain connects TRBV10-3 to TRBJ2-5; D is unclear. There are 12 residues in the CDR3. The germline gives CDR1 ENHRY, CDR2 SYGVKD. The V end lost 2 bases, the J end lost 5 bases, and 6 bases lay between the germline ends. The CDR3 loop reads CAISEAVETQYF. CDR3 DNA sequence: TGTGCCATCAGTGAGGCCGTTGAGACCCAGTACTTC.

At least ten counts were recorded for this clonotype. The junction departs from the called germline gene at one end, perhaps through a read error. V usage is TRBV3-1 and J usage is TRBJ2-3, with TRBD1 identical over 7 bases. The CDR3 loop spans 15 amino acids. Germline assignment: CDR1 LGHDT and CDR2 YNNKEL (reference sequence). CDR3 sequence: CASSPTGSGTDTQYF. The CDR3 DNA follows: TGCGCCAGCAGTCCGACAGGGAGTGGCACAGATACGCAGTATTTT.

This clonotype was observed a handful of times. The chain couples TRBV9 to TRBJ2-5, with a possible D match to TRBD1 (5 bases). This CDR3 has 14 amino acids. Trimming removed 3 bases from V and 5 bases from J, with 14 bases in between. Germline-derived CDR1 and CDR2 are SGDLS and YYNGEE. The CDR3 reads CASSAPGRAETQYF. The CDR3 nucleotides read TGTGCCAGCAGCGCTCCCGGCAGGGCGGAGACCCAGTACTTC.

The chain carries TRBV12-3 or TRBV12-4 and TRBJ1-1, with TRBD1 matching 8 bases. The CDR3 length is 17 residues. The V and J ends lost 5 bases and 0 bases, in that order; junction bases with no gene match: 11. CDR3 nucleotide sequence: TGTGCCAGCAGTCTCAGACAGGGGCTCGATCTGAACACTGAAGCTTTCTTT. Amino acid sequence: CASSLRQGLDLNTEAFF.

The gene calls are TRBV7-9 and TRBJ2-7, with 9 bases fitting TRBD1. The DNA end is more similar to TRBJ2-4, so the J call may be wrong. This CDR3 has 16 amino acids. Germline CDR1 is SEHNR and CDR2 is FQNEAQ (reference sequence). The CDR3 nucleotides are TGTGCCAGCAGCTTAGACGGGACAGGGATTTTAAACATTCAGTACTTC. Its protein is CASSLDGTGILNIQYF.

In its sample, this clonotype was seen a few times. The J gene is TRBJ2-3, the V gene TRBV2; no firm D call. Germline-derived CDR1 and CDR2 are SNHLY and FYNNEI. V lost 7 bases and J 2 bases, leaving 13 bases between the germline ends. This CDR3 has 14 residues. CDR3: CASMHAHDTDTQYF. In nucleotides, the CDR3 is TGTGCCAGCATGCATGCACACGACACAGATACGCAGTATTTT. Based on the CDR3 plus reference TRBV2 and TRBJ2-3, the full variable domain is EPEVTQTPSHQVTQMGQEVILRCVPISNHLYFYWYRQILGQKVEFLVSFYNNEISEKSEIFDDQFSVERPDGSNFTLKIRSTKLEDSAMYFCASMHAHDTDTQYFGPGTRLTVL.

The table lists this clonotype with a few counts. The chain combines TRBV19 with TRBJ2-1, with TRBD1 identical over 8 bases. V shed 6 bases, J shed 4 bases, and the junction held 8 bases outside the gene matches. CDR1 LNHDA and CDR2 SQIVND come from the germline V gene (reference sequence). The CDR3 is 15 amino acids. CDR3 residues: CASRVRDRQYNEQFF. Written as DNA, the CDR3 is TGTGCCAGTAGGGTCCGGGACAGGCAGTACAATGAGCAGTTCTTC.

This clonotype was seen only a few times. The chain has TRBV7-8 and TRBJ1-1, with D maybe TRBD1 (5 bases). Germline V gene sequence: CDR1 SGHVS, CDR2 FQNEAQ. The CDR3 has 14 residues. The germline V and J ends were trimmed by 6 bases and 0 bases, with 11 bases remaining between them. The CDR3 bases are TGTGCCAGCAGTCCAGACAGCATGAACACTGAAGCTTTCTTT. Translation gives CASSPDSMNTEAFF.

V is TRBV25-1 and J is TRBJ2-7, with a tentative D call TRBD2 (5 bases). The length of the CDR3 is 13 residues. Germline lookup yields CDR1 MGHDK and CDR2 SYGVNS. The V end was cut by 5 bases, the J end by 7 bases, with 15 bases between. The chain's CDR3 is CASSSQRNNEQYF. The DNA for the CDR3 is TGTGCCAGCAGTAGCCAGCGGAACAATGAGCAGTACTTC.

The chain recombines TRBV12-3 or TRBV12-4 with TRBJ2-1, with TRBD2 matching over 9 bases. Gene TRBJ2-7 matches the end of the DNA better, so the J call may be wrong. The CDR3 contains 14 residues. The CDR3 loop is CASILAGGPNEQYF. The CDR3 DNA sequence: TGTGCCAGTATCCTGGCGGGGGGGCCCAATGAGCAGTACTTC.

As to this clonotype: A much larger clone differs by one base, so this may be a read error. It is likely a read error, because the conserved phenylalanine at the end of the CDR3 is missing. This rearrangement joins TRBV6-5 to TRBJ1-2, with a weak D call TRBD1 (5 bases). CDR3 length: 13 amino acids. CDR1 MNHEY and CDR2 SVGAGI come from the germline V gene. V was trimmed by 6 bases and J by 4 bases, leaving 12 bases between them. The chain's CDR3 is CASRRGLFYGYTV. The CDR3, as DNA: TGTGCCAGCAGAAGGGGACTGTTCTATGGCTACACCGTC.

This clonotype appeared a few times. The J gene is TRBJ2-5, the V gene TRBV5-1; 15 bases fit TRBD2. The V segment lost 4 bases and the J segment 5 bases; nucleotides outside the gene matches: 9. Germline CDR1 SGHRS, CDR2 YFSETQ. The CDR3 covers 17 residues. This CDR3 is CASSTGLAGGIGETQYF. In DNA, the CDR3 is TGCGCCAGCAGCACAGGACTAGCGGGAGGGATAGGGGAGACCCAGTACTTC.

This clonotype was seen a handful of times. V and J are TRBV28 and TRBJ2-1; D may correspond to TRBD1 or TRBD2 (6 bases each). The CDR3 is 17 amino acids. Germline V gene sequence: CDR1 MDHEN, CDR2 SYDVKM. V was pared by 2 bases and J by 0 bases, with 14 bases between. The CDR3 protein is CASSLGGAGYSYNEQFF. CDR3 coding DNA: TGTGCCAGCAGTTTAGGGGGCGCGGGGTACTCCTACAATGAGCAGTTCTTC.

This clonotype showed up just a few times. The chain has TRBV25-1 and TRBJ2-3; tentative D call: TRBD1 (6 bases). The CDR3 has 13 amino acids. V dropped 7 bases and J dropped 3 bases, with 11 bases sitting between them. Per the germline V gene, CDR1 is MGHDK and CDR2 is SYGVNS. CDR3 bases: TGTGCCAGCAAGGGGGTCTGGACAGATACGCAGTATTTT. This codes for CASKGVWTDTQYF.

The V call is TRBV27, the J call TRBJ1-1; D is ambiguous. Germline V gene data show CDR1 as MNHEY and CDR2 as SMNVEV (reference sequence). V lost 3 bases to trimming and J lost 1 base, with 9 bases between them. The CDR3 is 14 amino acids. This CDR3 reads CASSFLTRNTEAFF. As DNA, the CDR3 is TGTGCCAGCAGTTTCCTAACACGGAACACTGAAGCTTTCTTT.

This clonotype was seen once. This CDR3 is CASKFAGTYEQYF. The CDR3 bases are TGTGCCAGCAAGTTCGCGGGGACCTACGAGCAGTACTTC. The chain employs TRBV2 and TRBJ2-7, with D possibly matching TRBD2 (6 bases). Trimming removed 7 bases from V and 2 bases from J, with 12 bases in between. The CDR3 spans 13 residues. Germline assignment: CDR1 SNHLY and CDR2 FYNNEI. The full variable domain, in which reference TRBV2 and TRBJ2-7 provide the parts outside the CDR3, is EPEVTQTPSHQVTQMGQEVILRCVPISNHLYFYWYRQILGQKVEFLVSFYNNEISEKSEIFDDQFSVERPDGSNFTLKIRSTKLEDSAMYFCASKFAGTYEQYFGPGTRLTVT.

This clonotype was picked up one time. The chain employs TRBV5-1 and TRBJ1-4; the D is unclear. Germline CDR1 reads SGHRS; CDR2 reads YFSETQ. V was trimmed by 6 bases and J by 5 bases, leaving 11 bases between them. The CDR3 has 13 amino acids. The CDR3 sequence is CASTWAENEKLFF. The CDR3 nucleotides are TGCGCCAGCACATGGGCGGAGAATGAAAAACTGTTTTTT.

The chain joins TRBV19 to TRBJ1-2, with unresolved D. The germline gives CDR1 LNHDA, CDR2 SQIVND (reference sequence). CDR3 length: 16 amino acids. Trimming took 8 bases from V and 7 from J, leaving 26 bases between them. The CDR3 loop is CASRPNLRLSFGGYTF. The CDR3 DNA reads TGTGCCAGTCGTCCCAACCTACGGCTGTCCTTTGGTGGCTACACCTTC.

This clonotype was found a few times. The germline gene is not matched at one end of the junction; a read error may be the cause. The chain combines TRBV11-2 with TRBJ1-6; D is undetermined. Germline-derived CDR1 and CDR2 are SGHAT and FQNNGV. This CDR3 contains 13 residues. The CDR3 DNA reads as TGTGCCAGCAGCCCAGCGTATAGTTCACCCCTCCACTTT. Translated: CASSPAYSSPLHF.

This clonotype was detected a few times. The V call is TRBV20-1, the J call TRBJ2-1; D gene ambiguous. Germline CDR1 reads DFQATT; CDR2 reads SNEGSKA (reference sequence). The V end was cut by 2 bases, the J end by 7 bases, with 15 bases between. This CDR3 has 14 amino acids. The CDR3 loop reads CSARPPGPTNEQFF. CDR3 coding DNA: TGCAGTGCTAGACCTCCCGGACCTACTAATGAGCAGTTCTTC.